The 16 T cell receptor beta chains given below trace back to one sample, sequenced in a study of blood T cell repertoires in COVID-19. Sequenced by immunoSEQ multiplex PCR; TCRdb stores in-frame clones only, minus some. The profile shows 250,000 or so clones, around 87% of them singletons. Source material: peripheral blood. The receptors originated from an older woman with COVID-19, enrolled during active disease.

The chain's CDR3 is CASSWGQGMEETQYF. The CDR3 DNA sequence: TGTGCCAGCAGCTGGGGACAGGGTATGGAAGAGACCCAGTACTTC. The V gene is TRBV5-4, the J gene TRBJ2-5; 9 nucleotides agree with TRBD1. The CDR3 has 15 amino acids. Looked up from germline, CDR1 is SGHNT and CDR2 is YYREEE (reference sequence). V shed 3 bases and J 3 bases; nucleotides not matched to a gene: 6.

V usage is TRBV7-8 and J usage is TRBJ2-1; D may be TRBD1 (6 bases). V shed 5 bases and J shed 12 bases, with 14 bases lying between them. This CDR3 has 12 amino acids. Germline CDR1 SGHVS, CDR2 FQNEAQ. In nucleotides, the CDR3 is TGTGCCAGCAGCCCAGAGACAGGAGGGCAGTTCTTC. Translating it yields CASSPETGGQFF.

The chain has TRBV10-3 and TRBJ2-3, with 14 bases fitting TRBD2. The CDR3 is 15 amino acids. Germline V gene sequence: CDR1 ENHRY, CDR2 SYGVKD. With V trimmed by 4 bases and J by 5 bases, 2 bases remained unmatched. The chain's CDR3 is CAISAGTSGGDTQYF. The CDR3 DNA follows: TGTGCCATCAGTGCCGGGACTAGCGGGGGAGATACGCAGTATTTT.

This chain uses TRBV5-1 with TRBJ2-1, with D possibly matching TRBD2 (6 bases). Trimming shortened V by 4 bases and J by 7 bases, and 15 bases separated the two germline ends. Germline CDR1 reads SGHRS; CDR2 reads YFSETQ. The CDR3 spans 14 residues. CDR3 sequence reads: CASSPAETRNEQFF. In DNA form, the CDR3 reads TGCGCCAGCAGCCCGGCTGAGACTAGGAATGAGCAGTTCTTC.

The V and J genes are TRBV9 and TRBJ2-7; 7 bases are a match to TRBD2. This CDR3 comprises 15 residues. With 3 bases clipped from V and 2 bases from J, the junction kept 8 bases outside the gene matches. Germline assignment: CDR1 SGDLS and CDR2 YYNGEE. The CDR3 nucleotides read TGTGCCAGCAGCGATCCCAACGGGGGGACCTACGAGCAGTACTTC. It translates to CASSDPNGGTYEQYF.

The genes are TRBV19 and TRBJ1-1; TRBD1 might be the D (6 bases). CDR1 and CDR2 (germline): LNHDA, SQIVND (reference sequence). Trimming took off 10 bases at V and 11 bases at J, with 17 bases between the two ends. The CDR3 length is 11 residues. The CDR3 loop is CATGTLIEAFF. In nucleotides, the CDR3 is TGTGCCACAGGGACATTGATCGAGGCTTTCTTT.

V gene TRBV7-8 combines with J gene TRBJ2-1, with D possibly matching TRBD2 (5 bases). CDR1 is SGHVS, CDR2 FQNEAQ, per germline. V dropped 5 bases and J dropped 2 bases, with 25 bases sitting between them. This CDR3 contains 19 residues. The CDR3 nucleotides read TGTGCCAGCAGCGGCAGACAAATTCCGCGGGTGGCCGCCTACAATGAGCAGTTCTTC. This codes for CASSGRQIPRVAAYNEQFF.

The chain is built from TRBV5-1 and TRBJ2-2; 9 bases are shared with TRBD1. The germline V gene encodes CDR1 SGHRS and CDR2 YFSETQ. The V and J ends lost 1 base and 5 bases, in that order; junction bases with no gene match: 3. The CDR3 totals 15 residues. CDR3 protein: CASSLTQGATGELFF. CDR3 in DNA: TGCGCCAGCAGCTTGACACAGGGGGCGACCGGGGAGCTGTTTTTT.

The V gene is TRBV5-1, the J gene TRBJ2-1, with unresolved D. Trimming removed 4 bases from V and 8 bases from J, with 7 bases in between. This CDR3 comprises 11 residues. Looked up from germline, CDR1 is SGHRS and CDR2 is YFSETQ. CDR3 nucleotide sequence: TGCGCCAGCAGCCAGGTAGATGAGCAGTTCTTC. Protein sequence: CASSQVDEQFF. Complete variable domain (other parts from reference TRBV5-1 and TRBJ2-1): KAGVTQTPRYLIKTRGQQVTLSCSPISGHRSVSWYQQTPGQGLQFLFEYFSETQRNKGNFPGRFSGRQFSNSRSEMNVSTLELGDSALYLCASSQVDEQFFGPGTRLTVL.

The rearrangement joins TRBV9 to TRBJ2-5; 8 bases agree with TRBD2. Germline CDR1 SGDLS, CDR2 YYNGEE. This CDR3 has 16 residues. J gave up 5 bases and V 0 bases, and 9 bases lay outside the gene matches. CDR3 in DNA: TGTGCCAGCAGCGTAGGTCCGGGGGGGGCCGGTGAGACCCAGTACTTC. Its protein product is CASSVGPGGAGETQYF.

The chain couples TRBV4-1 to TRBJ2-3, with 9 positions matching TRBD1. CDR3 length: 11 residues. V was pared by 0 bases and J by 14 bases, with 0 bases of the junction left unmatched. Germline values: CDR1 MGHRA, CDR2 YSYEKL. CDR3 in DNA: TGCGCCAGCAGCCAAGAGGACAGGGGGTATTTT. It codes for CASSQEDRGYF.

CDR3 protein: CASRGSGATEAFF. Here the CDR3 DNA reads TGTGCCAGCAGAGGTTCAGGGGCCACTGAAGCTTTCTTT. V usage is TRBV6-4 and J usage is TRBJ1-1; D might be TRBD1 (6 bases). CDR3 length equals 13 residues. The germline V and J ends were trimmed by 6 bases and 4 bases, with 12 bases remaining between them. The V gene's germline CDR1 is MRHNA and CDR2 SNTAGT.

This clone was recorded only once. The chain employs TRBV7-3 and TRBJ1-1, with 7 bases lining up with TRBD1. After removal of 4 bases from V and 11 bases from J, the junction contained 13 bases not matched to a gene. The CDR3 is made up of 14 amino acids. Germline values: CDR1 SGHTA, CDR2 FQGTGA. The chain's CDR3 is CASSSTGTAGYAFF. The DNA of the CDR3 is TGTGCCAGCAGCTCCACGGGGACAGCCGGGTATGCTTTCTTT.

This chain joins TRBV9 and TRBJ1-5; TRBD1 matches 7 bases. This CDR3 has 15 amino acids. Germline V gives CDR1 SGDLS, CDR2 YYNGEE. Trimming at V came to 7 bases and at J to 2 bases, leaving 9 bases not matched to a gene. CDR3 in DNA: TGTGCCAGCGGCCCGACAGGGCGCGGCAATCAGCCCCAGCATTTT. Protein sequence: CASGPTGRGNQPQHF.

V is TRBV29-1 and J is TRBJ1-4; 10 bases line up with TRBD1. The CDR3 is 16 amino acids. Germline CDR1 and CDR2: SQVTM and ANQGSEA. The J segment lost 0 bases and the V segment lost 4 bases, leaving 5 bases of the junction unmatched. This CDR3 is CSVGGQGVSTNEKLFF. In DNA form, the CDR3 reads TGCAGCGTTGGTGGACAGGGGGTATCAACTAATGAAAAACTGTTTTTT.

DNA for the CDR3: TGTGCCAGCAGTTACCCCGACAGGGTTCAGCCCCAGCATTTT. The encoded protein is CASSYPDRVQPQHF. J is TRBJ1-5 and V is TRBV6-5; TRBD1 matches at 7 bases. The germline gives CDR1 MNHEY, CDR2 SVGAGI. This CDR3 spans 14 amino acids. V lost 2 bases, J lost 6 bases, and 4 bases stayed unmatched.